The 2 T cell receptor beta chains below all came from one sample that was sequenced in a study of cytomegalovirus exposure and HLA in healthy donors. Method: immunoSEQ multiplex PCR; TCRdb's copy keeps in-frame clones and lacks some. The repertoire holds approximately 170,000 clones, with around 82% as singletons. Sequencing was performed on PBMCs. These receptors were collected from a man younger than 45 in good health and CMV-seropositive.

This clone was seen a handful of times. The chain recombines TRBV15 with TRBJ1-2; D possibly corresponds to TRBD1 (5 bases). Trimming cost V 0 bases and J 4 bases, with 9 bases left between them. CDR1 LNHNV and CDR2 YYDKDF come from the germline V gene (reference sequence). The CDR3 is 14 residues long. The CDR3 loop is CATSREMGGYGYTF. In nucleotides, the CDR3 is TGTGCCACCAGCAGAGAAATGGGGGGCTATGGCTACACCTTC.

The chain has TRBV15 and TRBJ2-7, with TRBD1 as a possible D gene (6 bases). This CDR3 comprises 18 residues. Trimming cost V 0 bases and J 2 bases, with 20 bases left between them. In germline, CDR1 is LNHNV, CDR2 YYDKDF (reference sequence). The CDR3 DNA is TGTGCCACCAGCAGAGATCGAGTAGGGGGAGCCTCCCCCTACGAGCAGTACTTC. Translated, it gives CATSRDRVGGASPYEQYF. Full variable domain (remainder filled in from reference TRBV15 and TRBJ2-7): DAMVIQNPRYQVTQFGKPVTLSCSQTLNHNVMYWYQQKSSQAPKLLFHYYDKDFNNEADTPDNFQSRRPNTSFCFLDIRSPGLGDTAMYLCATSRDRVGGASPYEQYFGPGTRLTVT.